One T cell receptor (beta chain) is described in this entry. In the original processing: Researchers report that nucleated cell counts were estimated from reference gene primer amplification. Using immunoSEQ multiplex PCR, the repertoire was profiled, and TCRdb retains in-frame clones only, with some absent. V, J and clone size reflect that table, while D and trimming were determined from the DNA. This table has approximately 140,000 clones, 75% to 90% appearing once. This CDR3 contains 14 residues. CDR1 and CDR2 (germline): SEHNR, FQNEAQ (reference sequence). The V end was cut by 4 bases, the J end by 1 base, with 11 bases between. This sample stems from a study of blood T cell repertoires in COVID-19. Looking at the study overall: COVID-19 samples collected from the United States, Italy and Spain covered acute and convalescent phases. The analysed material was cDNA or gDNA that came from T cells, B-cell-depleted T cells, or PBMCs.

Source material: peripheral blood. The clonotype originates from a man aged 55-75 years with active or convalescent COVID-19. The J gene is TRBJ2-7, the V gene TRBV7-9; D is perhaps TRBD2 (6 bases). The CDR3 loop reads CASSSGRQSYEQYF. As DNA, the CDR3 is TGTGCCAGCAGCTCGGGGAGGCAGTCCTACGAGCAGTACTTC.